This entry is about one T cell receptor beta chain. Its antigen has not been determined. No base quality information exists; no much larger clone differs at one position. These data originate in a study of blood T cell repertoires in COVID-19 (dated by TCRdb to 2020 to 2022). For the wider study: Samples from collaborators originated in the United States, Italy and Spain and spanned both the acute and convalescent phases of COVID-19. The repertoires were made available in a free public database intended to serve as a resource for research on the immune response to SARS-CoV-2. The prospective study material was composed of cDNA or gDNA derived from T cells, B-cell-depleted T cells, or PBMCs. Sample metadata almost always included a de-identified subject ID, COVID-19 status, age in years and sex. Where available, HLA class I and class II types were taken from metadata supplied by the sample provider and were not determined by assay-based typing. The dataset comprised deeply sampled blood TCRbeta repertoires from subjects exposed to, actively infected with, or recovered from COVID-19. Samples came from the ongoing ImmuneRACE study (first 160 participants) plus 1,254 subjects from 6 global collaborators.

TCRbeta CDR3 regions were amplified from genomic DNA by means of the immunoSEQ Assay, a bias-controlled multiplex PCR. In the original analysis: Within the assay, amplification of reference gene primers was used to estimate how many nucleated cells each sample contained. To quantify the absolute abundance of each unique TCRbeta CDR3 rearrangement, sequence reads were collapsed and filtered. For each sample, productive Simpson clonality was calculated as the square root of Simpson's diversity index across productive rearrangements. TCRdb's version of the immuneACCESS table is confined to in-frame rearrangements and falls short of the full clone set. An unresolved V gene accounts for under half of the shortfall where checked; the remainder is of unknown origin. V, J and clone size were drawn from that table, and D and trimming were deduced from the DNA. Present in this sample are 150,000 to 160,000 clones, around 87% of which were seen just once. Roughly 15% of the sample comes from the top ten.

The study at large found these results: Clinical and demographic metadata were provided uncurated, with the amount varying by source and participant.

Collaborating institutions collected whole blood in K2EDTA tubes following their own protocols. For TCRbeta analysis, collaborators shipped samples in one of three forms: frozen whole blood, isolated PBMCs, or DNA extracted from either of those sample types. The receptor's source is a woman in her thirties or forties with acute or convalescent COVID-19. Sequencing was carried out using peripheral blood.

The CDR3 loop reads CASSQDTIGQGTTEAFF. The nucleotide sequence reads TGTGCCAGCAGCCAAGACACAATTGGACAGGGTACTACTGAAGCTTTCTTT. The chain uses TRBV3-1 (or the pseudogene TRBV3-2) and TRBJ1-1; 8 bases in between match TRBD1. The CDR3, cysteine through phenylalanine, is 17 amino acids long. Just CDR3 DNA is preserved here, 51 bases in frame from base 1. Compared with germline, V lacks 0 bases and J lacks 5 bases; bases without a gene match: 11. CDR1 and CDR2 are read off the germline V gene (reference sequence) as LGHDT and YNNKEL.